This TCR beta chain was sequenced in a study of long-term antiretroviral therapy in people with HIV. At minimum, one pre-ART and two post-ART PBMC samples were obtained from each donor. Assay version v3.0 of immunoSEQ was used, and it was run at survey level. Sequencing was performed with immunoSEQ multiplex PCR; in TCRdb, only in-frame clones are kept and a portion is missing. The sample comprises 23,000 or so clones, under 80% of which are singletons, and around 4.8% rests with the top ten. Study observations and caveats: Information on adherence to ART, viral resistance or therapy changes was unavailable. At every time point, clones expanded before ART dominated the repertoire.

On this clone: As yet, its antigen is unknown.

The V end lost 4 bases, the J end lost 3 bases, and 8 bases lay between the germline ends. The germline CDR1 and CDR2 sequences are SQVTM and ANQGSEA. The CDR3 consists of 12 residues. This chain uses TRBV29-1 with TRBJ2-3; no clear D. The sequencing used unsorted PBMCs, collected 0.5 years after starting antiretroviral therapy. The clonotype originates from a woman in her thirties or forties with HIV. Here the CDR3 reads CSVGRRTDTQYF. CDR3 nucleotides: TGCAGCGTTGGACGGCGGACAGATACGCAGTATTTT.